The 29 T cell receptor beta chains presented below share a single source sample, sequenced in a study of blood T cell repertoires in COVID-19. The table came from immunoSEQ multiplex PCR; TCRdb's copy has only in-frame clones and leaves some out. The sample consists of approximately 310,000 clones, roughly 88% of them appearing once. The sample taken for sequencing was PBMCs or T cells enriched from blood (not recorded which). Source of these receptors: a man under 40 who had recovered from COVID-19.

The chain links TRBV30 to TRBJ1-2; 8 nucleotides align to TRBD1. The germline V gene has CDR1 GTSNPN and CDR2 SVGIG (reference sequence). V was pared by 3 bases and J by 10 bases, with 13 bases of the junction left unmatched. CDR3 length equals 14 residues. CDR3 DNA sequence: TGTGCCTGGAGGGGAAAGGGGACAGGACCTACCTACACCTTC. This sequence encodes CAWRGKGTGPTYTF. Full variable domain (rest looked up from reference TRBV30 and TRBJ1-2): SQTIHQWPATLVQPVGSPLSLECTVEGTSNPNLYWYRQAAGRGLQLLFYSVGIGQISSEVPQNLSASRPQDRQFILSSKKLLLSDSGFYLCAWRGKGTGPTYTFGSGTRLTVV.

Comments on this clone: Other DNA sequences within the sample encode an identical CDR3. The chain's CDR3 is CASTYSGANVLTF. The CDR3 coding sequence is TGTGCCAGTACCTACTCTGGGGCCAACGTCCTGACTTTC. The chain combines TRBV19 with TRBJ2-6; D unclear. V dropped 7 bases and J dropped 0 bases, with 4 bases sitting between them. This CDR3 comprises 13 residues. Germline V CDR1 and CDR2: LNHDA, SQIVND (reference sequence).

The chain has TRBV6-5 and TRBJ2-7, with 8 bases fitting TRBD1. This CDR3 is 15 amino acids long. Per germline, CDR1 MNHEY and CDR2 SVGAGI. Trimming at V came to 5 bases and at J to 6 bases, leaving 12 bases not matched to a gene. The CDR3 loop reads CASSHTGGTTAEQYF. CDR3 nucleotides: TGTGCCAGCAGTCATACAGGGGGAACTACGGCCGAGCAGTACTTC.

This rearrangement joins TRBV9 to TRBJ1-3; 9 bases fit TRBD1. V lost 4 bases, J lost 1 base, and 6 bases stayed unmatched. Germline CDR1 SGDLS, CDR2 YYNGEE. The CDR3 is 16 residues long. The CDR3 DNA reads as TGTGCCAGCAGCAGCCGGGACAGGGTATCTGGAAACACCATATATTTT. It codes for CASSSRDRVSGNTIYF.

The chain uses TRBV4-2 and TRBJ1-1; 9 nucleotides agree with TRBD1. The CDR3 spans 16 residues. Germline trimming cut 5 bases from V and 2 bases from J; bases unmatched to any gene: 9. Germline CDR1 and CDR2: LGHNA and YNFKEQ. The CDR3 DNA sequence: TGTGCCAGCAGCTTTGCTCCGGGACAGGGAAACACTGAAGCTTTCTTT. Protein product: CASSFAPGQGNTEAFF.

V usage is TRBV6-2 or TRBV6-3 and J usage is TRBJ1-5; D is uncertain. V dropped 4 bases and J dropped 2 bases, with 9 bases sitting between them. CDR1 and CDR2 from the germline V gene are MNHEY and SVGEGT. The CDR3 runs 14 residues. The CDR3 protein is CASSSVGGNQPQHF. The CDR3 DNA follows: TGTGCCAGCAGTTCCGTCGGGGGCAATCAGCCCCAGCATTTT.

The sample holds a few counts of this clone. One junction end disagrees with the germline gene, perhaps due to a read error. V is TRBV19 and J is TRBJ1-2, with D maybe TRBD1 (6 bases). CDR3 size: 14 residues. Per germline, CDR1 LNHDA and CDR2 SQIVND (reference sequence). This CDR3 is CASGGRTPPYGYTF. The CDR3 nucleotides read TGCGCGTCCGGGGGGCGGACCCCACCTTATGGCTACACCTTC.

The chain employs TRBV2 and TRBJ2-5; 10 bases match TRBD2. CDR1 and CDR2 (germline): SNHLY, FYNNEI. J was trimmed by 2 bases and V by 7 bases; bases with no gene match: 7. The CDR3 contains 15 residues. The CDR3 is CASNPLLAGQETQYF. The CDR3 coding sequence is TGTGCCAGCAACCCCTTACTAGCGGGGCAAGAGACCCAGTACTTC.

The chain employs TRBV19 and TRBJ1-6; D gene unclear. Germline V CDR1 and CDR2: LNHDA, SQIVND (reference sequence). Deletions cut 5 bases from V and 5 bases from J, with 7 bases between. The CDR3 loop spans 13 amino acids. This CDR3 reads CASSAADNSPLHF. The CDR3 bases are TGTGCCAGTAGTGCGGCAGATAATTCACCCCTCCACTTT.

The chain employs TRBV27 and TRBJ2-5; no firm D call. The CDR3 runs to 18 residues. Germline V CDR1 and CDR2: MNHEY, SMNVEV (reference sequence). V was trimmed by 5 bases and J by 5 bases, leaving 27 bases between them. CDR3 region: CASSPYYTGTARQETQYF. The CDR3 region has the DNA TGTGCCAGCAGTCCCTATTACACCGGAACAGCCCGCCAGGAGACCCAGTACTTC.

This clone showed up just once. The gene calls are TRBV5-6 and TRBJ2-5, with 15 bases lining up with TRBD2. Trimming took 4 bases from V and 0 from J; bases not matched to a gene: 4. The CDR3 loop spans 17 amino acids. Germline V lookup: CDR1 SGHDT, CDR2 YYEEEE. The CDR3 DNA follows: TGTGCCAGCAGCCTTGGGACTAGCGGGGGGTACCAAGAGACCCAGTACTTC. Translated: CASSLGTSGGYQETQYF.

This clone occurred a few times. The J gene is TRBJ1-3, the V gene TRBV4-3; TRBD1 might be the D (5 bases). V was trimmed by 0 bases and J by 4 bases, leaving 22 bases between them. Per the germline V gene, CDR1 is LGHNA and CDR2 is YSLEER. The CDR3 runs to 19 residues. CDR3 nucleotides: TGCGCCAGCAGCCAAGAACCCCTGGGAGGGGTCGGTTCAGGAAACACCATATATTTT. Protein: CASSQEPLGGVGSGNTIYF.

The V gene is TRBV20-1, the J gene TRBJ1-1; no clear D gene. V lost 3 bases and J 0 bases, leaving 11 bases between the germline ends. The CDR3 loop spans 14 amino acids. CDR1 and CDR2 from the germline V gene are DFQATT and SNEGSKA (reference sequence). DNA of the CDR3: TGCAGTGCTAGTCCTCCGAGCCTGAACACTGAAGCTTTCTTT. Amino acid sequence: CSASPPSLNTEAFF.

V and J are TRBV2 and TRBJ2-1, with D maybe TRBD2 (5 bases). CDR3 length: 13 amino acids. V was clipped by 4 bases and J by 4 bases, with 8 bases between them. Germline V gene data show CDR1 as SNHLY and CDR2 as FYNNEI. The CDR3 here is CASSVAQYNEQFF. CDR3 sequence (DNA): TGTGCCAGCAGTGTAGCGCAGTACAATGAGCAGTTCTTC.

The chain recombines TRBV29-1 with TRBJ2-1, with 15 bases fitting TRBD2. This CDR3 region has 16 residues. From germline, CDR1 is SQVTM and CDR2 ANQGSEA. With 6 bases clipped from V and 0 bases from J, the junction kept 3 bases outside the gene matches. CDR3 protein: CSVLGLAGGSYNEQFF. CDR3 DNA sequence: TGCAGCGTGCTGGGACTAGCGGGGGGCTCCTACAATGAGCAGTTCTTC.

This chain joins TRBV15 and TRBJ1-6; the match to TRBD1 covers 8 bases. The germline gives CDR1 LNHNV, CDR2 YYDKDF (reference sequence). CDR3 length: 16 residues. J was trimmed by 6 bases and V by 1 base; bases with no gene match: 5. This chain's CDR3 is CATSRVLDRVNSPLHF. Here the CDR3 DNA reads TGTGCCACCAGCAGAGTCTTGGACAGGGTTAATTCACCCCTCCACTTT.

The CDR3 DNA follows: TGTGCCAGTACCCAGGCGAGCGGGGGGGGTACAGAGACCCAGTACTTC. Encoded protein: CASTQASGGGTETQYF. The J gene is TRBJ2-5, the V gene TRBV19; 10 bases are a match to TRBD2. CDR1 is LNHDA and CDR2 is SQIVND in the germline V gene (reference sequence). The CDR3 consists of 16 residues. The ends lost 7 bases at V and 4 bases at J; junction bases unmatched: 12.

The chain links TRBV6-5 to TRBJ1-1, with D tentatively TRBD1 (5 bases). The germline V gene encodes CDR1 MNHEY and CDR2 SVGAGI. V was clipped by 8 bases and J by 2 bases, with 15 bases between them. This CDR3 contains 14 residues. The CDR3 loop reads CASYPSTENTEAFF. The CDR3 coding sequence is TGTGCCAGCTACCCGTCGACAGAAAACACTGAAGCTTTCTTT.

J is TRBJ1-6 and V is TRBV7-2; TRBD1 agrees at 8 bases. Germline CDR1 reads SGHTA; CDR2 reads FQGNSA. This CDR3 region has 16 residues. V shed 5 bases, J shed 10 bases, and the junction held 13 bases outside the gene matches. Here the CDR3 reads CASSQNRGGFGSPLHF. The CDR3 DNA is TGTGCCAGCAGCCAAAACAGGGGGGGATTCGGGTCACCCCTCCACTTT. Based on the CDR3 plus reference TRBV7-2 and TRBJ1-6, the full variable domain is GAGVSQSPSNKVTEKGKDVELRCDPISGHTALYWYRQSLGQGLEFLIYFQGNSAPDKSGLPSDRFSAERTGGSVSTLTIQRTQQEDSAVYLCASSQNRGGFGSPLHFGNGTRLTVT.

The CDR3 DNA reads TGTGCCAGCAGCCCCAGACAGGGGGCTACTTCACCCCTCCACTTT. Translating gives CASSPRQGATSPLHF. The V call is TRBV6-2 or TRBV6-3, the J call TRBJ1-6; 10 positions agree with TRBD1. Germline CDR1 MNHEY, CDR2 SVGEGT. V lost 6 bases, J lost 9 bases, and 8 bases stayed unmatched. This CDR3 comprises 15 residues.

This clone has just a few counts. This chain links TRBV6-4 with TRBJ2-1, with TRBD2 matching over 11 bases. V trimming: 3 bases; J trimming: 7 bases; junction bases outside the gene matches: 5. Germline CDR1 reads MRHNA; CDR2 reads SNTAGT. The CDR3 contains 15 residues. CDR3 DNA: TGTGCCAGCAGTGAGACTAGCGGGGTTTCAAATGAGCAGTTCTTC. It translates to CASSETSGVSNEQFF.

This clone showed up just a few times. V usage is TRBV5-1 and J usage is TRBJ2-7; tentatively, D is TRBD1 (5 bases). V shed 0 bases and J shed 5 bases, with 12 bases lying between them. CDR3 size: 14 residues. Germline V gives CDR1 SGHRS, CDR2 YFSETQ. The CDR3 here is CASSLVQGSHEQYF. The CDR3 DNA sequence: TGCGCCAGCAGCTTGGTCCAGGGTAGTCACGAGCAGTACTTC. Combining the CDR3 with reference TRBV5-1 and TRBJ2-7 gives the whole variable domain KAGVTQTPRYLIKTRGQQVTLSCSPISGHRSVSWYQQTPGQGLQFLFEYFSETQRNKGNFPGRFSGRQFSNSRSEMNVSTLELGDSALYLCASSLVQGSHEQYFGPGTRLTVT.

This chain joins TRBV2 and TRBJ2-3; TRBD2 might be the D (6 bases). V was pared by 6 bases and J by 0 bases, with 13 bases between. Germline values: CDR1 SNHLY, CDR2 FYNNEI. The CDR3 is made up of 15 amino acids. CDR3 in amino acids: CASRAQAGSTDTQYF. CDR3 bases: TGTGCCAGCAGAGCACAAGCGGGCAGCACAGATACGCAGTATTTT.

The CDR3 DNA reads TGTGCCAGCAGCTGGTCTGCGAGCTCCTACAATGAGCAGTTCTTC. It translates to CASSWSASSYNEQFF. The chain has TRBV5-4 and TRBJ2-1, with no clear D. CDR1 SGHNT and CDR2 YYREEE come from the germline V gene (reference sequence). Trimming shortened V by 3 bases and J by 0 bases, and 10 bases separated the two germline ends. There are 15 residues in the CDR3. Looking up the rest from reference TRBV5-4 and TRBJ2-1 gives the full variable domain: ETGVTQSPTHLIKTRGQQVTLRCSSQSGHNTVSWYQQALGQGPQFIFQYYREEENGRGNFPPRFSGLQFPNYSSELNVNALELDDSALYLCASSWSASSYNEQFFGPGTRLTVL.

The V gene is TRBV5-4, the J gene TRBJ2-1; a weak D match, TRBD2 (6 bases). The CDR3 consists of 15 residues. Trimming shortened V by 7 bases and J by 8 bases, and 22 bases separated the two germline ends. From germline, CDR1 is SGHNT and CDR2 YYREEE (reference sequence). The CDR3 DNA reads TGTGCCAGCGGCAAAGCGGCGACTAGTTGGGATGAGCAGTTCTTC. Protein: CASGKAATSWDEQFF. The whole variable domain, remainder taken from reference TRBV5-4 and TRBJ2-1, is ETGVTQSPTHLIKTRGQQVTLRCSSQSGHNTVSWYQQALGQGPQFIFQYYREEENGRGNFPPRFSGLQFPNYSSELNVNALELDDSALYLCASGKAATSWDEQFFGPGTRLTVL.

The chain links TRBV24-1 to TRBJ1-2; the match to TRBD1 covers 8 bases. CDR1 and CDR2 (germline): KGHDR, SFDVKD. V lost 2 bases, J lost 4 bases, and 8 bases stayed unmatched. The CDR3 extends over 16 amino acids. Here the CDR3 DNA reads TGTGCCACCAGTGATTCCCGGGACAGGCCTTTCTATGGCTACACCTTC. It codes for CATSDSRDRPFYGYTF.

This sequence joins TRBV6-5 and TRBJ1-2; D is undetermined. V lost 8 bases to trimming and J lost 3 bases, with 13 bases between them. Germline V gene lookup returns CDR1 MNHEY and CDR2 SVGAGI. The CDR3 has 13 amino acids. The chain's CDR3 is CASGPTVDYGYTF. CDR3 sequence (DNA): TGTGCCAGCGGGCCCACGGTAGACTATGGCTACACCTTC.

This chain uses TRBV7-3 with TRBJ1-1; D not resolved. Germline CDR1 SGHTA, CDR2 FQGTGA. V lost 4 bases and J 0 bases, leaving 6 bases between the germline ends. CDR3 length: 13 residues. This CDR3 reads CASSSGVNTEAFF. As DNA, the CDR3 is TGTGCCAGCAGCTCCGGAGTGAACACTGAAGCTTTCTTT.

The CDR3 coding sequence is TGTGCCAGCAGTTTTAGCGGCACAGATACGCAGTATTTT. It translates to CASSFSGTDTQYF. The gene calls are TRBV27 and TRBJ2-3, with a tentative D call TRBD2 (5 bases). Trimming shortened V by 3 bases and J by 1 base, and 5 bases separated the two germline ends. This CDR3 spans 13 amino acids. The V gene's germline CDR1 is MNHEY and CDR2 SMNVEV (reference sequence).